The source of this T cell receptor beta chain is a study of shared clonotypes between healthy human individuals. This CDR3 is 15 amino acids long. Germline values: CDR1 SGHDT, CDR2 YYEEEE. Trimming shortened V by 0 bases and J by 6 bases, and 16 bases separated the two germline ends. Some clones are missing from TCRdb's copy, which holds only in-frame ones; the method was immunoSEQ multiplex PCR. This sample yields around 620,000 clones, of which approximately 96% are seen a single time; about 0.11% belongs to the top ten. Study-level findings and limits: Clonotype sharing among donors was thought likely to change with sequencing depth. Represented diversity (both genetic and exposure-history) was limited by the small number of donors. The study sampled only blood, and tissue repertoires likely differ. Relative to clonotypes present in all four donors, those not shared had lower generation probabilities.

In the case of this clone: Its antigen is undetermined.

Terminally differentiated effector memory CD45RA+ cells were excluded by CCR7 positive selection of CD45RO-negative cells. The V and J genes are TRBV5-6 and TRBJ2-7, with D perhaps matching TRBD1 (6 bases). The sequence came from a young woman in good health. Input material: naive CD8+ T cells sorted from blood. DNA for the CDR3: TGTGCCAGCAGCTTGGAGGGACACGGCCTTGCCGAGCAGTACTTC. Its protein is CASSLEGHGLAEQYF.